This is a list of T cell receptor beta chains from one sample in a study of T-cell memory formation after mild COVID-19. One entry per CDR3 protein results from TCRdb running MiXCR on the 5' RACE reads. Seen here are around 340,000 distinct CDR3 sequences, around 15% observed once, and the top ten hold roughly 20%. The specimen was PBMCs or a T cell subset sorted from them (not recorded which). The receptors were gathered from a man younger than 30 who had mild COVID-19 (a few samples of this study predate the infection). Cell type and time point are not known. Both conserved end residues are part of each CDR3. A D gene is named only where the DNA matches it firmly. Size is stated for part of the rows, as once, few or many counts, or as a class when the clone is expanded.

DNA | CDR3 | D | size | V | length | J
TGCAGCGTTGCGCGCGACAGGGGCACTGAAGCTTTCTTT | CSVARDRGTEAFF | TRBD1 | many | TRBV29-1 | 13 | TRBJ1-1
TGTGCCAGCAGCTCCGGACGGCTGAACACTGAAGCTTTCTTT | CASSSGRLNTEAFF | . | few | TRBV7-3 | 14 | TRBJ1-1
TGCAGTGCTAGAGACTACCTCGGGGAGACCCAGTACTTC | CSARDYLGETQYF | . | few | TRBV20-1 | 13 | TRBJ2-5
TGCAGCGTTGGGGCTGGTCAGGATCAGCCCCAGCATTTT | CSVGAGQDQPQHF | . | . | TRBV29-1 | 13 | TRBJ1-5
TGTGCCAGCAGCCGAGCGGCGGGTAGCGAGACCCAGTACTTC | CASSRAAGSETQYF | . | few | TRBV5-6 | 14 | TRBJ2-5
TGTGCCAGCAGCCCGCACAGGGCCCACGAGCAGTACTTC | CASSPHRAHEQYF | . | many | TRBV7-6 | 13 | TRBJ2-7
TGTGCCTGGAACACCGGGGTATCGGGCACTGAAGCTTTCTTT | CAWNTGVSGTEAFF | . | . | TRBV30 | 14 | TRBJ1-1
TGCGCCAGCAGCCAAGCCGGGGGAGACAATGAGCAGTTCTTC | CASSQAGGDNEQFF | . | . | TRBV4-1 | 14 | TRBJ2-1
TGTGCCAGCAGCTTAGCAACAGGGGCCCTCTCCTACGAGCAGTACTTC | CASSLATGALSYEQYF | TRBD1 | few | TRBV7-9 | 16 | TRBJ2-7
TGTGCCAGCAGCTCCTTGCGGAGCTCCTATAATTCACCCCTCCACTTT | CASSSLRSSYNSPLHF | . | few | TRBV28 | 16 | TRBJ1-6
TGCGCCAGCAGCTCCGGCGGGGCTGACAATGAGCAGTTCTTC | CASSSGGADNEQFF | . | many | TRBV5-1 | 14 | TRBJ2-1
TGCGCCAGCAGCTTCTGGACAGATTTCGTGGGTGAAGCTTTCTTT | CASSFWTDFVGEAFF | . | few | TRBV5-1 | 15 | TRBJ1-1
TGTGCCAGCAGTTTTCAGGCCAGGGAAGAGACCCAGTACTTC | CASSFQAREETQYF | . | . | TRBV28 | 14 | TRBJ2-5
TGTGCCAGCAGTCCGCGGGCTAGCTACTCCCGGGTGGGTGTGGAGCAGTTCTTC | CASSPRASYSRVGVEQFF | . | . | TRBV12-3/TRBV12-4 | 18 | TRBJ2-1
TGTGCCAGCAGCTCCCTTATGGGGGGCGCAGGGGATGGCTACACCTTC | CASSSLMGGAGDGYTF | . | few | TRBV11-2 | 16 | TRBJ1-2
TGTGCCAGCAGCCTGGACAGCGACATTAGGGGAAACATTCAGTACTTC | CASSLDSDIRGNIQYF | . | few | TRBV7-9 | 16 | TRBJ2-4
TGCGCCAGCAGCCACCAGACTAGCGGGGAGGGGGATGAGCAGTTCTTC | CASSHQTSGEGDEQFF | TRBD2 | many | TRBV4-1 | 16 | TRBJ2-1
TGCAGTGCTATACGCCAAACGGCAGGTGAAGCTTTCTTT | CSAIRQTAGEAFF | . | . | TRBV20-1 | 13 | TRBJ1-1
TGCGCCAGCAGCGAGACACGGAACACTGAAGCTTTCTTT | CASSETRNTEAFF | . | few | TRBV5-1 | 13 | TRBJ1-1
TGTGCCAGCAGCTTGGGTGCTTCAGGGGTCGGTGAGCAGTTCTTC | CASSLGASGVGEQFF | . | few | TRBV7-6 | 15 | TRBJ2-1
TGTGCCAGCAGCCACGGGATTTCTGGGGCCAACGTCCTGACTTTC | CASSHGISGANVLTF | . | few | TRBV3-1 | 15 | TRBJ2-6
TGCAGTGCCCCAGCGGGCGGGGGATACACAGATACGCAGTATTTT | CSAPAGGGYTDTQYF | TRBD2 | few | TRBV20-1 | 15 | TRBJ2-3
TGCGCCAGCAGCTTCGTCCCGGGACAGGATTTCTCTGGAAACACCATATATTTT | CASSFVPGQDFSGNTIYF | TRBD1 | . | TRBV5-1 | 18 | TRBJ1-3
TGCGCCAGCAGCTTTCTAAACAGCGACACTGAAGCTTTCTTT | CASSFLNSDTEAFF | . | . | TRBV5-1 | 14 | TRBJ1-1
TGTGCCAGCAGCCGAGGGGCCCGGGACTACAATGAGCAGTTCTTC | CASSRGARDYNEQFF | . | . | TRBV7-2 | 15 | TRBJ2-1
TGCAGTGCTAGCGGGGGGCAAGAGACCCAGTACTTC | CSASGGQETQYF | TRBD2 | many | TRBV20-1 | 12 | TRBJ2-5
TGTGCCAGCAGTCATAGCGGGGGCAACTCCTACGAGCAGTACTTC | CASSHSGGNSYEQYF | TRBD2 | many | TRBV6-5 | 15 | TRBJ2-7
TGTGCCAGCAGCCCCGGGACGCCTAATTTCGATACGCAGTATTTT | CASSPGTPNFDTQYF | . | few | TRBV28 | 15 | TRBJ2-3
TGCAGTGTCGCGGGGGGGTACAATGAGCAGTTCTTC | CSVAGGYNEQFF | TRBD2 | few | TRBV20-1 | 12 | TRBJ2-1
TGTGCCTCCAAGGAGGAGGGTAGCTCCTACGAGCAGTACTTC | CASKEEGSSYEQYF | . | . | TRBV2 | 14 | TRBJ2-7
TGTGCCAGCAGTTATCAGGGATCCTATAATTCACCCCTCCACTTT | CASSYQGSYNSPLHF | . | . | TRBV6-5 | 15 | TRBJ1-6
TGCAGCGCCAGGGATAGCAATCAGCCCCAGCATTTT | CSARDSNQPQHF | . | few | TRBV20-1 | 12 | TRBJ1-5
TGTGCCAGCAGCCCCCATCGGGATACGCAGTATTTT | CASSPHRDTQYF | . | many | TRBV7-2 | 12 | TRBJ2-3
TGCGCCAGCAGCTGGGGGACAGATCCTAGCACAGATACGCAGTATTTT | CASSWGTDPSTDTQYF | TRBD1 | few | TRBV5-1 | 16 | TRBJ2-3
TGCAGCTTTGAGGGGAACTCCTACGAGCAGTACTTC | CSFEGNSYEQYF | . | . | TRBV29-1 | 12 | TRBJ2-7
TGCAGTGCAACGGACCCGGCGCGGGGGAGCACAGATACGCAGTATTTT | CSATDPARGSTDTQYF | TRBD2 | few | TRBV20-1 | 16 | TRBJ2-3
TGTGCCAGCTCACCGGATGGGGTCCAGCCCCAGCATTTT | CASSPDGVQPQHF | . | few | TRBV18 | 13 | TRBJ1-5
TGTGCCACCAGCAGAGCCTTAGCGGGACCCCAAGAGACCCAGTACTTC | CATSRALAGPQETQYF | TRBD2 | few | TRBV15 | 16 | TRBJ2-5
TGCGCCAGCAGCTTGGAGGAAGTTTGGTCCAATGAGCAGTTCTTC | CASSLEEVWSNEQFF | . | . | TRBV5-1 | 15 | TRBJ2-1
TGCGCCAGCAGCTCCACCGGGACAGCAACGCAGTATTTT | CASSSTGTATQYF | TRBD1 | few | TRBV5-1 | 13 | TRBJ2-3
TGTGCCAGCAGTTATCGGGGGCCTGGAAACACCATATATTTT | CASSYRGPGNTIYF | . | . | TRBV6-5 | 14 | TRBJ1-3
TGTGCCAGTAGTATTCAGGGGAGGACAGATACGCAGTATTTT | CASSIQGRTDTQYF | . | . | TRBV19 | 14 | TRBJ2-3
TGTGCCAGCAGCCCCGGTAAACAGGGAGTTTATGGCTACACCTTC | CASSPGKQGVYGYTF | . | few | TRBV7-9 | 15 | TRBJ1-2
TGTGCCAGCAGCCCCATAAGATTGAACACTGAAGCTTTCTTT | CASSPIRLNTEAFF | . | . | TRBV5-8 | 14 | TRBJ1-1
TGTGCCAGCAACCAGGGGGACAGGGAAAATGAAAAACTGTTTTTT | CASNQGDRENEKLFF | TRBD1 | few | TRBV7-9 | 15 | TRBJ1-4
TGTGCCAGCAGCTTAATCGGGGGGTTGAGCAATCAGCCCCAGCATTTT | CASSLIGGLSNQPQHF | . | few | TRBV7-2 | 16 | TRBJ1-5
TGTGCCAGCAGTGGGCAAAATGAGCAGTTCTTC | CASSGQNEQFF | . | . | TRBV25-1 | 11 | TRBJ2-1
TGTGCCATCAGTGAGGACCTGGGGCACGCGGCATTTTACGGCTACACCTTC | CAISEDLGHAAFYGYTF | . | . | TRBV10-3 | 17 | TRBJ1-2
TGCAGTGCTAGTTTATACAAGAACACTGAAGCTTTCTTT | CSASLYKNTEAFF | . | few | TRBV20-1 | 13 | TRBJ1-1
TGTGCCAGCAGTGAAACAGGGGGCCCCTACGAGCAGTACTTC | CASSETGGPYEQYF | TRBD1 | . | TRBV25-1 | 14 | TRBJ2-7
TGTGCCATCATGGCAGAGGACCCGAACACCGGGGAGCTGTTTTTT | CAIMAEDPNTGELFF | . | few | TRBV10-3 | 15 | TRBJ2-2
TGCGCCAGCAGCTTGTCCCCGGGACGAAAAGGCTACGAGCAGTACTTC | CASSLSPGRKGYEQYF | . | few | TRBV5-1 | 16 | TRBJ2-7
TGTGCCAGCAGTTCTAGAGGTCCCCAAAGCAATCAGCCCCAGCATTTT | CASSSRGPQSNQPQHF | . | . | TRBV6-5 | 16 | TRBJ1-5
TGCGCCAGCAGCTTGTCGGCAGTAAATAATTCACCCCTCCACTTT | CASSLSAVNNSPLHF | . | many | TRBV5-1 | 15 | TRBJ1-6